These 10 T cell receptor beta chains were all obtained from the same sample, sequenced in a study of blood T cells in healthy people across ages. A second roughly 7 to 11 cycle PCR used barcoded and J-beta primers. TCRdb reprocessed the 5' RACE reads with MiXCR, giving one entry per CDR3 protein. The profile covers more than 1 million distinct CDR3 sequences, with around 43% appearing a single time and 15% to 20% taken by the ten largest. Sequenced input: blood. The receptor set was obtained from a woman aged 55-69 years in good health.

A note on this clonotype: A much larger clone lies one base from this, so it may be a read error. The chain is built from TRBV29-1 and TRBJ2-7, with D perhaps matching TRBD2 (5 bases). Between the trimmed V and J ends, which lost 4 bases and 4 bases, there was a span of 17 bases. CDR3 size: 14 residues. Germline V CDR1 and CDR2: SQVTM, ANQGSEA. CDR3 DNA: TGCAGCGTTGGAGGTCATAGAGGGATGTACGAGCAGTACTTC. Its translation is CSVGGHRGMYEQYF.

The chain has TRBV5-1 and TRBJ1-1; 9 nucleotides match TRBD1. V was clipped by 3 bases and J by 5 bases; unmatched bases: 11. This CDR3 has 16 residues. Germline V gene sequence: CDR1 SGHRS, CDR2 YFSETQ. The DNA for the CDR3 is TGCGCCAGCAGCTCGGGCCCAGGGACAGGGAGAACTGAAGCTTTCTTT. Translating it yields CASSSGPGTGRTEAFF.

This clonotype was seen more than once but under ten times. CDR3 sequence (DNA): TGTGCCAGCAGTTTAGACATGGGAGGACTAGCGGGAGCCGGTTACGAGCAGTACTTC. Amino acids: CASSLDMGGLAGAGYEQYF. This chain connects TRBV12-3 or TRBV12-4 to TRBJ2-7; 13 nucleotides line up with TRBD2. This CDR3 comprises 19 residues. J lost 4 bases, V lost 1 base, and 13 bases had no gene match.

V gene TRBV24-1 combines with J gene TRBJ2-5; TRBD2 matches at 10 bases. The CDR3 runs 16 residues. The V gene's germline CDR1 is KGHDR and CDR2 SFDVKD. After removal of 1 base from V and 11 bases from J, the junction contained 12 bases not matched to a gene. CDR3 nucleotide sequence: TGTGCCACCAGTGATTTTCAGCGGGAGGGATACAATGAGCAGTACTTC. Its protein product is CATSDFQREGYNEQYF.

This clonotype was detected once. The chain links TRBV13 to TRBJ2-3, with D perhaps assigned TRBD1 or TRBD2 (5 bases each). V lost 4 bases to trimming and J lost 5 bases, with 10 bases between them. Germline-derived CDR1 and CDR2 are PRHDT and FYEKMQ (reference sequence). The CDR3 totals 13 residues. The CDR3 loop is CASSYMRGDTQYF. CDR3 DNA: TGTGCCAGCAGCTACATGAGGGGAGATACGCAGTATTTT. The entire variable domain, with the rest obtained from reference TRBV13 and TRBJ2-3, is as follows: AAGVIQSPRHLIKEKRETATLKCYPIPRHDTVYWYQQGPGQDPQFLISFYEKMQSDKGSIPDRFSAQQFSDYHSELNMSSLELGDSALYFCASSYMRGDTQYFGPGTRLTVL.

This clonotype was observed a single time. V usage is TRBV20-1 and J usage is TRBJ2-1; 7 nucleotides align to TRBD1. Per the germline V gene, CDR1 is DFQATT and CDR2 is SNEGSKA (reference sequence). The V segment lost 6 bases and the J segment 9 bases; nucleotides outside the gene matches: 5. The CDR3 length is 11 residues. Here the CDR3 reads CSARQGSEQFF. CDR3 sequence (DNA): TGCAGTGCCCGACAGGGTAGTGAGCAGTTCTTC.

This clonotype has more than one count but fewer than ten. The chain joins TRBV14 to TRBJ2-7; 12 bases line up with TRBD2. V lost 5 bases, J lost 2 bases, and 10 bases stayed unmatched. The V gene's germline CDR1 is SGHDN and CDR2 FVKESK. The CDR3 is 17 residues long. The CDR3 sequence: CASSARTSGTTTYEQYF. Here the CDR3 DNA reads TGTGCCAGCAGCGCGCGGACTAGCGGGACTACGACCTACGAGCAGTACTTC.

The chain employs TRBV7-2 and TRBJ1-5, with TRBD1 matching 7 bases. Germline V gene data show CDR1 as SGHTA and CDR2 as FQGNSA. CDR3 length: 16 residues. Trimming removed 6 bases from V and 6 bases from J; junction bases left unmatched: 14. DNA of the CDR3: TGTGCCAGCAGTCCCAATTCGGGACAGCCGGCTCAGCCCCAGCATTTT. The encoded protein is CASSPNSGQPAQPQHF.

The V call is TRBV30, the J call TRBJ2-2; 7 nucleotides match TRBD1. Looked up from germline, CDR1 is GTSNPN and CDR2 is SVGIG (reference sequence). V lost 3 bases and J lost 5; bases outside the gene matches: 9. The CDR3 extends over 15 amino acids. Here the CDR3 reads CAWSMTGLGTGELFF. DNA of the CDR3: TGTGCCTGGAGCATGACAGGGTTGGGGACCGGGGAGCTGTTTTTT.

The rearrangement uses TRBV20-1 and TRBJ2-5, with 8 bases identical to TRBD2. Germline-derived CDR1 and CDR2 are DFQATT and SNEGSKA (reference sequence). The V and J ends lost 6 bases and 6 bases, in that order; junction bases with no gene match: 15. The CDR3 loop spans 15 amino acids. The CDR3 DNA reads TGCAGTGCCGAGAGGTCAACGGGAGGGCCGCAGACCCAGTACTTC. Its protein product is CSAERSTGGPQTQYF.